Here is one TCR beta chain with its context. These data belong to a study of CD8 T cells in Susac syndrome. RNA, at about 0.5 to 1 ug, was reverse transcribed with random hexamers. TCRdb re-derived calls from the immunoSEQ multiplex PCR reads in MiXCR, one entry per CDR3 protein. The table shows around 69,000 distinct CDR3 sequences, with about 93% occurring only once. The trim removed 5 bases at V and 1 base at J, leaving 17 bases unmatched. Germline CDR1 SEHNR, CDR2 FQNEAQ (reference sequence). The CDR3 has 19 residues. The chain recombines TRBV7-9 with TRBJ1-3; 7 positions match TRBD1. The specimen sequenced was CD8+ T cells from PBMCs. This clonotype originated in a human donor with Susac syndrome. The CDR3 protein is CASSRRYGTANLSGNTIYF. The CDR3, as DNA: TGTGCCAGCAGCCGACGGTACGGGACAGCCAATCTTTCTGGAAACACCATATATTTT.